The clone carrying this T cell receptor (beta chain) occurred a few times. Its antigen is unidentified. The record originates from a study of T cell repertoires in cytomegalovirus infection. Study-level background: Shared public TCR beta signatures pointed to both CMV infection and a matching HLA type.

The CDR3 runs to 12 residues. Trimming pared 4 bases from V and 3 bases from J, leaving 7 bases between. Germline CDR1 is SGHDT and CDR2 is YYEEEE. A single record per CDR3 protein comes from TCRdb applying MiXCR to the reads. This table holds a few hundred thousand distinct CDR3 sequences, over 7.5% found once. General study points: The ex vivo response showed dominance by HLA-C-restricted CMV-specific TCR beta clonotypes. CMV carriers having the relevant HLA were flagged by cumulative public TCR beta family frequency.

Sequenced material: PBMCs. The clonotype was recovered from a human donor in good health (CMV status not recorded). Some clones in this sample may be carry-over from other donors' samples. The chain recombines TRBV5-6 with TRBJ1-2; no firm D call. Written as DNA, the CDR3 is TGTGCCAGCAGCCAGCAGCACTATGGCTACACCTTC. Amino acids: CASSQQHYGYTF.